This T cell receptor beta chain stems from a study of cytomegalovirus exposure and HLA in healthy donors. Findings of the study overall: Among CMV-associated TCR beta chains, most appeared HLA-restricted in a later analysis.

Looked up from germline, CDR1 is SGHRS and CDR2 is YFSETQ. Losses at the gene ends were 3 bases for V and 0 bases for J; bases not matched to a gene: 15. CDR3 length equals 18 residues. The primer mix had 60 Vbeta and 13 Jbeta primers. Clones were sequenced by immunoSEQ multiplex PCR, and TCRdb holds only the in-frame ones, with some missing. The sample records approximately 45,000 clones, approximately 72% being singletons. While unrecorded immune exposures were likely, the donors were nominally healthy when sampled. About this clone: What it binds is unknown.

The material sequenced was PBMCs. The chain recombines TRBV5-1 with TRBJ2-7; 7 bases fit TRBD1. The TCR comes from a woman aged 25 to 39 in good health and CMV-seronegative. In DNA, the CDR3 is TGCGCCAGCAGCTGGGGGTCCGGGACAGCCCTAAGCTCCTACGAGCAGTACTTC. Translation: CASSWGSGTALSSYEQYF.